This TCR beta chain comes out of a study of OX40 agonist ivuxolimab in advanced cancers. At the level of the study: Ivuxolimab was delivered to patients intravenously every 2 weeks at doses spanning 0.01 to 10 mg/kg.

The V and J ends lost 1 base and 3 bases respectively, with 10 bases between them. The germline CDR1 and CDR2 sequences are SGHVS and FNYEAQ. The CDR3 contains 14 residues. Notes on the study in general: Nonresponders, in some cases, also had low normalized T-cell clonal expansion.

Points on this clone: Its target is not known.

The method was immunoSEQ multiplex PCR; TCRdb's version includes in-frame clones alone and lacks a portion of them. The table includes roughly 48,000 clones, approximately 86% detected once. The chain combines TRBV7-6 with TRBJ2-7; no definite D call. Material: CD4+ or CD8+ T cells sorted from blood, obtained in a trial of the OX40 agonist ivuxolimab. This receptor was obtained from an adult with an advanced solid tumor such as melanoma, head and neck, liver or kidney cancer. The CDR3 reads CASSLGGPSYEQYF. The CDR3 DNA reads TGTGCCAGCAGCTTAGGTGGGCCGAGCTACGAGCAGTACTTC.